Sequencing of this T cell receptor (beta chain) was carried out in a study of cytomegalovirus exposure and HLA in healthy donors. General study points: TCR beta V- and J-gene trimming was later associated with a missense DCLRE1C variant. There were a few CMV-associated chains whose specificity for CMV antigens was confirmed in vitro.

This clone was seen more than once but under ten times. Antigen unknown. The PCR was carried out with 60 Vbeta primers and 13 Jbeta primers. Clones were sequenced by immunoSEQ multiplex PCR, and TCRdb holds only the in-frame ones, with some missing. The sample lists 80,000 or so clones; around 80% were seen once. The CDR3 length is 13 residues. Germline V CDR1 and CDR2: SGHAT, FQDESV (reference sequence). V was clipped by 2 bases and J by 0 bases, with 4 bases between them. The specimen was PBMCs. The source is a man over 45 in good health and CMV-seropositive. The rearrangement links TRBV11-1 to TRBJ1-1; D uncertain. The DNA of the CDR3 is TGTGCCAGCAGCTTACTCCTGAACACTGAAGCTTTCTTT. It encodes CASSLLLNTEAFF. The whole variable domain, filled in from reference TRBV11-1 and TRBJ1-1, reads EAEVAQSPRYKITEKSQAVAFWCDPISGHATLYWYRQILGQGPELLVQFQDESVVDDSQLPKDRFSAERLKGVDSTLKIQPAELGDSAMYLCASSLLLNTEAFFGQGTRLTVV.